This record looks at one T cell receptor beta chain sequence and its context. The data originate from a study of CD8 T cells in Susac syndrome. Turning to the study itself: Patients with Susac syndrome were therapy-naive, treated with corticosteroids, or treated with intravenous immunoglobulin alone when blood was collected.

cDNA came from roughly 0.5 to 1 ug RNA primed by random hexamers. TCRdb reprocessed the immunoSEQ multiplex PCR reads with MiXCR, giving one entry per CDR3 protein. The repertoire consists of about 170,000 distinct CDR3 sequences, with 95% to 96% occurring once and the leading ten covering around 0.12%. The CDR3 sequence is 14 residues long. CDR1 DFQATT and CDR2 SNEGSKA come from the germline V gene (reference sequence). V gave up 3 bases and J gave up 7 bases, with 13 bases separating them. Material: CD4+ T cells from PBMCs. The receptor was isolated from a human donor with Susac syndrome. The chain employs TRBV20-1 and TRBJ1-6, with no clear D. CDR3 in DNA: TGCAGTGCTAGCGCAGGACCGACAAATTCACCCCTCCACTTT. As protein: CSASAGPTNSPLHF.